Below are 3 T cell receptor beta chains sequenced from a single sample in a study of vaccination and CD4 T cells after COVID-19. The Oncomine TCR Beta short-read assay was applied to DNA of cultured CD4+ T cells. TCRdb independently ran MiXCR on the PCR reads; one entry per CDR3 protein. The sample lists some 13,000 distinct CDR3 sequences; approximately 50% were seen once. Treatment here: roughly 10-day PBMC culture with coronavirus spike peptide pools or control peptides (ViraFEST assay). What these receptors recognize is not known. The sample was CD4+ T cells from blood, cultured in vitro. These TCRs come from a human donor who had recovered from COVID-19.

The rearrangement joins TRBV2 to TRBJ1-1, with D maybe TRBD1 (5 bases). Germline CDR1 reads SNHLY; CDR2 reads FYNNEI. The CDR3 is 15 residues long. Deletions cut 5 bases from V and 11 bases from J, with 24 bases between. The CDR3 coding sequence is TGTGCCAGCAGTTGGGAAGGGGAAATCACACTGAAGGCTTTCTTT. This translates into CASSWEGEITLKAFF.

This clonotype was observed a handful of times. The chain has TRBV7-8 and TRBJ1-1; D unclear. CDR3 length: 13 amino acids. Germline V gene sequence: CDR1 SGHVS, CDR2 FQNEAQ. Trimming cost V 5 bases and J 3 bases, with 10 bases left between them. The CDR3 nucleotides read TGTGCCAGCAGCCAGAACGGGGACACTGAAGCTTTCTTT. It encodes CASSQNGDTEAFF.

This clonotype was counted a few times. The chain recombines TRBV7-9 with TRBJ1-2; TRBD1 agrees at 7 bases. Losses at the gene ends were 5 bases for V and 11 bases for J; bases not matched to a gene: 11. The CDR3 consists of 13 residues. The germline CDR1 and CDR2 sequences are SEHNR and FQNEAQ (reference sequence). CDR3 loop: CASSQTGPLGYTF. The CDR3 bases are TGTGCCAGCAGCCAGACAGGGCCGTTGGGGTACACCTTC. The entire variable domain, with the rest obtained from reference TRBV7-9 and TRBJ1-2, is as follows: DTGVSQNPRHKITKRGQNVTFRCDPISEHNRLYWYRQTLGQGPEFLTYFQNEAQLEKSRLLSDRFSAERPKGSFSTLEIQRTEQGDSAMYLCASSQTGPLGYTFGSGTRLTVV.